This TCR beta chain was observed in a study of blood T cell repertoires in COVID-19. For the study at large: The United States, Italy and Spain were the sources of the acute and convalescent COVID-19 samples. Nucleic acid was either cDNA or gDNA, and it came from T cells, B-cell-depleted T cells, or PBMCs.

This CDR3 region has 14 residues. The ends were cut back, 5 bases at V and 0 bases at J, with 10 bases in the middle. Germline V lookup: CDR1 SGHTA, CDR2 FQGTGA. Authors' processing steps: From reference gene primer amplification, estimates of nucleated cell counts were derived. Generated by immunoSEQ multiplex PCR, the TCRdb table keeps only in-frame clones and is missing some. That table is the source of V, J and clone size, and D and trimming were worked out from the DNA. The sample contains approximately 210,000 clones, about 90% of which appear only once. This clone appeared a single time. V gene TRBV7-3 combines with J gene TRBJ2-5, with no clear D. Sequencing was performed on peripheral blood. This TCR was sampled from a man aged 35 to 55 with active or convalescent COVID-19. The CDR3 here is CASSLFGDQETQYF. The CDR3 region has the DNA TGTGCCAGCAGCCTGTTCGGTGACCAAGAGACCCAGTACTTC.